This paragraph covers one T cell receptor (beta chain) sequence. Sequencing used immunoSEQ multiplex PCR; TCRdb keeps in-frame clones, though not all of them. The sample has tens of thousands of clones; 85% to 90% are singletons. This sample was taken from a study of OX40 agonist ivuxolimab in advanced cancers. Study-level background: Each patient was given ivuxolimab into a vein every 2 weeks, at 0.01 to 10 mg/kg. The eligibility criteria allowed prior anti-PD-1, anti-PD-L1 or anti-CTLA-4 therapy, and about 40% had some. Partial responses were achieved by three patients, of whom one had hepatocellular carcinoma and two had cutaneous melanoma.

This CDR3 has 15 amino acids. Germline loops: CDR1 MNHEY, CDR2 SMNVEV (reference sequence). Trimming shortened V by 2 bases and J by 0 bases, and 10 bases separated the two germline ends. The starting material was CD4+ or CD8+ T cells sorted from blood, obtained in a trial of the OX40 agonist ivuxolimab. The J gene is TRBJ1-2, the V gene TRBV27; no firm D call. The clonotype comes from an adult with an advanced solid tumor such as melanoma, head and neck, liver or kidney cancer. The CDR3 region has the DNA TGTGCCAGCAGTTTAATTGACTCAGCTAACTATGGCTACACCTTC. The encoded protein is CASSLIDSANYGYTF.